These 15 T cell receptor beta chains were sequenced from one sample in a study of blood T cells in healthy people across ages (dated by TCRdb to about 2015). Library preparation employed 5' RACE. Sequencing relied on an Illumina HiSeq 2500. A second PCR of roughly 7 to 11 cycles was performed with a sample-barcoded 5' primer and a J-beta primer mix. TCRdb cleaned the public reads at Q25 with fastp, built clones with MiXCR and kept in-frame beta chains. When rows share a CDR3 protein, they turn into one entry using the most common DNA and genes. The sample table lists roughly 830,000 distinct CDR3 sequences, roughly 60% of them with a count of one. The ten largest clones take up 25% to 35% of the sample. The material sequenced was blood. The receptor set was obtained from a man aged 30 to 45 in good health.

The genes are TRBV10-3 and TRBJ2-1; 9 nucleotides line up with TRBD1. The V and J ends lost 7 bases and 3 bases, in that order; junction bases with no gene match: 7. Per germline, CDR1 ENHRY and CDR2 SYGVKD. This CDR3 comprises 15 residues. CDR3 bases: TGTGCCATCACCAGACAGGGGGAGGACTACAATGAGCAGTTCTTC. It encodes CAITRQGEDYNEQFF.

The genes are TRBV28 and TRBJ2-5, with TRBD1 matching 12 bases. In germline, CDR1 is MDHEN, CDR2 SYDVKM. V dropped 3 bases and J dropped 4; count of bases not matched to a gene: 6. The CDR3 totals 16 residues. This CDR3 is CASSLWDRGRGETQYF. Here the CDR3 DNA reads TGTGCCAGCAGTTTGTGGGACAGGGGGCGCGGAGAGACCCAGTACTTC.

The V call is TRBV7-2, the J call TRBJ2-1; 11 bases map to TRBD2. The CDR3 loop spans 16 amino acids. V gave up 5 bases and J gave up 6 bases; unmatched junction bases: 9. The V gene's germline CDR1 is SGHTA and CDR2 FQGNSA. The CDR3 DNA follows: TGTGCCAGCAGCCCGACTAGCGGGGTGGGACCCAATGAGCAGTTCTTC. This translates into CASSPTSGVGPNEQFF.

The chain employs TRBV2 and TRBJ1-2, with TRBD1 as a possible D gene (5 bases). Trimming pared 6 bases from V and 0 bases from J, leaving 14 bases between. The CDR3 runs to 15 residues. Germline V gene data show CDR1 as SNHLY and CDR2 as FYNNEI. CDR3 in DNA: TGTGCCAGCAGGGAAACAGGAAACCCTAACTATGGCTACACCTTC. Translation: CASRETGNPNYGYTF.

The chain has TRBV4-2 and TRBJ2-1; tentatively, D is TRBD2 (5 bases). The CDR3 contains 15 residues. V lost 4 bases and J lost 1, with 11 bases in between. CDR1 and CDR2 from the germline V gene are LGHNA and YNFKEQ. DNA of the CDR3: TGTGCCAGCAGCCTTGAGGACTTATCCTACAATGAGCAGTTCTTC. Encoded protein: CASSLEDLSYNEQFF.

The chain recombines TRBV7-3 with TRBJ1-2; the D is unclear. The V gene's germline CDR1 is SGHTA and CDR2 FQGTGA. The CDR3 is 15 residues long. Trimming pared 7 bases from V and 2 bases from J, leaving 17 bases between. This chain's CDR3 is CASNPPQRRNYGYTF. The CDR3 DNA is TGTGCCAGCAACCCCCCTCAGCGAAGGAACTATGGCTACACCTTC. The complete variable domain, with remaining parts taken from reference TRBV7-3 and TRBJ1-2, reads GAGVSQTPSNKVTEKGKYVELRCDPISGHTALYWYRQSLGQGPEFLIYFQGTGAADDSGLPNDRFFAVRPEGSVSTLKIQRTERGDSAVYLCASNPPQRRNYGYTFGSGTRLTVV.

The V and J genes are TRBV20-1 and TRBJ2-4; 11 positions agree with TRBD2. The DNA end is more similar to TRBJ2-7, so the J call may be wrong. Germline V gene lookup returns CDR1 DFQATT and CDR2 SNEGSKA (reference sequence). There are 13 residues in the CDR3. CDR3 DNA sequence: TGCAGTGCCATAGCGGGGGGGCTTTACGAGCAGTACTTC. Its translation is CSAIAGGLYEQYF.

This sequence joins TRBV20-1 and TRBJ2-1, with TRBD2 matching 11 bases. V gave up 0 bases and J gave up 7 bases; unmatched junction bases: 8. CDR1 is DFQATT and CDR2 is SNEGSKA in the germline V gene (reference sequence). This CDR3 has 16 residues. In DNA, the CDR3 is TGCAGTGCTAGAGAAAGGGGACTAGCGGACCTGAATGAGCAGTTCTTC. This translates into CSARERGLADLNEQFF.

As regards this clonotype: One junction end does not reproduce the germline sequence, and a read error may be involved. The gene calls are TRBV6-6 and TRBJ2-3, with D possibly TRBD1 on 6 matching bases. The CDR3 consists of 13 residues. Germline CDR1 reads MNHNY; CDR2 reads SVGAGI (reference sequence). In nucleotides, the CDR3 is TGTGCCAGCAGTTACAGGGAGACAGGTACGCAGTATTTT. Amino acids: CASSYRETGTQYF.

J is TRBJ1-1 and V is TRBV15, with unresolved D. CDR3 length: 15 residues. V dropped 1 base and J dropped 1 base, with 10 bases sitting between them. Germline loops: CDR1 LNHNV, CDR2 YYDKDF (reference sequence). CDR3 nucleotides: TGTGCCACCAGCAGAGGTACCGGGAAGAACACTGAAGCTTTCTTT. This sequence encodes CATSRGTGKNTEAFF.

The chain has TRBV7-3 and TRBJ2-2; 10 positions agree with TRBD1. Germline loops: CDR1 SGHTA, CDR2 FQGTGA. With V trimmed by 4 bases and J by 4 bases, 6 bases remained unmatched. This CDR3 has 16 residues. CDR3 loop: CASSSTGGDFTGELFF. CDR3 bases: TGTGCCAGCAGCTCGACAGGGGGCGATTTCACCGGGGAGCTGTTTTTT.

This sequence joins TRBV20-1 and TRBJ2-3; a weak D match, TRBD2 (5 bases). The length of the CDR3 is 15 residues. Germline assignment: CDR1 DFQATT and CDR2 SNEGSKA (reference sequence). Trimming stripped 3 bases from V and 0 bases from J, with 13 bases between. The CDR3 region is CSARARRSSTDTQYF. CDR3 nucleotide sequence: TGCAGTGCTAGGGCCCGGAGGTCGAGCACAGATACGCAGTATTTT.

For the CDR3, the DNA is TGTGCCAGCAGTCCGGCCTCGCTCCGCTTACCCACAGATACGCAGTATTTT. Translating it yields CASSPASLRLPTDTQYF. The V call is TRBV14, the J call TRBJ2-3; D ambiguous. Between the trimmed V and J ends, which lost 6 bases and 2 bases, there was a span of 21 bases. The CDR3 covers 17 residues. The germline V gene encodes CDR1 SGHDN and CDR2 FVKESK.

The V call is TRBV10-3, the J call TRBJ2-3; either TRBD1 or TRBD2 may supply D (5 bases each). The V gene lost 4 bases and the J gene lost 1 base, with 15 bases spanning the gap. CDR3 length equals 16 residues. Germline V gene lookup returns CDR1 ENHRY and CDR2 SYGVKD. CDR3 nucleotide sequence: TGTGCCATCAGTGGCCCACAGGTGGAGGGCACAGATACGCAGTATTTT. This encodes CAISGPQVEGTDTQYF.

The chain combines TRBV5-1 with TRBJ2-1; the D gene is possibly TRBD1 (6 bases). Germline CDR1 is SGHRS and CDR2 is YFSETQ. V was cut by 4 bases and J by 8 bases, with 13 bases left in between. CDR3 length: 13 residues. CDR3 in amino acids: CASSVTQGHEQFF. DNA of the CDR3: TGCGCCAGCAGCGTGACTCAGGGGCATGAGCAGTTCTTC. Full variable domain (missing parts from reference TRBV5-1 and TRBJ2-1): KAGVTQTPRYLIKTRGQQVTLSCSPISGHRSVSWYQQTPGQGLQFLFEYFSETQRNKGNFPGRFSGRQFSNSRSEMNVSTLELGDSALYLCASSVTQGHEQFFGPGTRLTVL.